This TCR beta chain was captured by sequencing in a study of blood T cell repertoires in COVID-19. This CDR3 is 12 amino acids long. With V trimmed by 8 bases and J by 5 bases, 3 bases remained unmatched. Germline-derived CDR1 and CDR2 are PRHDT and FYEKMQ (reference sequence). Which cohort a participant joined came from the clinical history participants gave. Original methodology: Counts of nucleated cells, estimated from reference gene primer amplification, were obtained. Measured with immunoSEQ multiplex PCR; TCRdb has only the in-frame clones, and not every one. V and J calls and clone size are those listed in that table; D and trimming were worked out from the DNA. The top ten hold roughly 9.4% of the sample, which has hundreds of thousands of clones, approximately 87% seen once.

This TCR was recovered from a woman between 45 and 65 years old who had recovered from COVID-19. The specimen sequenced was PBMCs or T cells enriched from blood (not recorded which). The gene calls are TRBV13 and TRBJ1-2; 9 positions match TRBD1. The CDR3 coding sequence is TGTGCCAGCCACGGACAGGGGTATGGCTACACCTTC. Amino acids: CASHGQGYGYTF.